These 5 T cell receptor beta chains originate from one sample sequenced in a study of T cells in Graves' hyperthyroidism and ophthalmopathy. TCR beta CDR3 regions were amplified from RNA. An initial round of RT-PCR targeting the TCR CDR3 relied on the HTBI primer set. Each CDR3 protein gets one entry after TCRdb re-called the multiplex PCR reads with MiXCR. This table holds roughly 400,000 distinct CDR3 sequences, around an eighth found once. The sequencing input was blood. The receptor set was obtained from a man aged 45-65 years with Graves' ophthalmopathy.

In DNA, the CDR3 is TGTGCCAGCAGAAATGGGGTGGACAGGTATGGTGAGCAGTTCTTC. Amino acid sequence: CASRNGVDRYGEQFF. V usage is TRBV5-6 and J usage is TRBJ2-1, with 7 nucleotides matching TRBD1. The CDR3 totals 15 residues. Trimming cost V 5 bases and J 9 bases; bases outside gene matches: 14. The germline V gene has CDR1 SGHDT and CDR2 YYEEEE.

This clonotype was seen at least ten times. The CDR3 nucleotides read TGCAGTGCTCGAAAGCTCCGACAACGCCAAGAGACCCAGTACTTC. Translation: CSARKLRQRQETQYF. The genes are TRBV20-1 and TRBJ2-5; D call uncertain. The CDR3 sequence is 15 residues long. V dropped 5 bases and J dropped 1 base, with 17 bases sitting between them. Germline loops: CDR1 DFQATT, CDR2 SNEGSKA (reference sequence).

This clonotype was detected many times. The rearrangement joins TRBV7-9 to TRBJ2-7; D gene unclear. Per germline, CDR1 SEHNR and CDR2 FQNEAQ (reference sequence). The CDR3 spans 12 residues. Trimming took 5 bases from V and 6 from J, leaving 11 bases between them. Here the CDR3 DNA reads TGTGCCAGCAGCCCTTCTATCTCCGAGCAGTACTTC. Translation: CASSPSISEQYF.

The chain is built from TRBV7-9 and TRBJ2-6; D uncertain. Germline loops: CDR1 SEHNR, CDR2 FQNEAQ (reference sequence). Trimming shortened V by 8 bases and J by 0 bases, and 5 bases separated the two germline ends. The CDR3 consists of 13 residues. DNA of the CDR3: TGTGCCAGCCCCGGCTCTGGGGCCAACGTCCTGACTTTC. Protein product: CASPGSGANVLTF.

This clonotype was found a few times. CDR3: CASRIHRDSGELFF. In DNA form, the CDR3 reads TGTGCCAGCAGAATTCACAGGGACTCCGGGGAGCTGTTTTTT. This chain uses TRBV7-9 with TRBJ2-2, with D perhaps matching TRBD1 or TRBD2 (6 bases each). This CDR3 is built from 14 residues. Germline CDR1 SEHNR, CDR2 FQNEAQ (reference sequence). V dropped 6 bases and J dropped 6 bases, with 14 bases sitting between them.